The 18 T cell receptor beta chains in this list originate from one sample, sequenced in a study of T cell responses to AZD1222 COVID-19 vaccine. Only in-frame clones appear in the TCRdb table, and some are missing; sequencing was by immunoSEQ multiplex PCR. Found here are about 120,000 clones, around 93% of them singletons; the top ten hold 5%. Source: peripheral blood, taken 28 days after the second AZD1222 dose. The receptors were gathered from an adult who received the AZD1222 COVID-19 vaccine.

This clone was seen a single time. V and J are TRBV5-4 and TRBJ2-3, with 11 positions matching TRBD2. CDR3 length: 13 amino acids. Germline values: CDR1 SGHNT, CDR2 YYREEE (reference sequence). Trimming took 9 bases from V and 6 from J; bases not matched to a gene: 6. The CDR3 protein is CATAIAGGDTQYF. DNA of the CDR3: TGTGCCACCGCGATAGCGGGAGGGGATACGCAGTATTTT. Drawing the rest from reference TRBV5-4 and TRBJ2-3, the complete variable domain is ETGVTQSPTHLIKTRGQQVTLRCSSQSGHNTVSWYQQALGQGPQFIFQYYREEENGRGNFPPRFSGLQFPNYSSELNVNALELDDSALYLCATAIAGGDTQYFGPGTRLTVL.

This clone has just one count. CDR3 protein: CASGPLSAQHF. CDR3 nucleotide sequence: TGTGCCAGCGGTCCTTTATCAGCCCAGCATTTT. V is TRBV27 and J is TRBJ1-5; D is unclear. The germline V gene encodes CDR1 MNHEY and CDR2 SMNVEV (reference sequence). The CDR3 sequence is 11 residues long. With 8 bases removed from V and 11 bases from J, the gap between germline ends came to 13 bases.

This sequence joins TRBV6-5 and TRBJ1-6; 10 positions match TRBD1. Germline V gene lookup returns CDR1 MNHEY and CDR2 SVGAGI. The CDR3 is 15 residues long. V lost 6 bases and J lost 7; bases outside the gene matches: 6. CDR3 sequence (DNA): TGTGCCAGCAGACAGACAGGGGGCAGGAATTCACCCCTCCACTTT. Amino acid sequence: CASRQTGGRNSPLHF.

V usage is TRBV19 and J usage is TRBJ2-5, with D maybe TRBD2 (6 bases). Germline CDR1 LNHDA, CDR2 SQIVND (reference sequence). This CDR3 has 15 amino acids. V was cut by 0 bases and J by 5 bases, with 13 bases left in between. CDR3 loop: CASSIDSGGRETQYF. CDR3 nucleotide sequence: TGTGCCAGTAGTATAGATAGCGGAGGGAGGGAGACCCAGTACTTC.

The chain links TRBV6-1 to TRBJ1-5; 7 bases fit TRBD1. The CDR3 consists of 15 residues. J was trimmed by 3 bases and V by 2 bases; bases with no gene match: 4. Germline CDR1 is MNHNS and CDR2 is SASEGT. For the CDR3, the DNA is TGTGCCAGCAGTGAACGGGACAGAACCAATCAGCCCCAGCATTTT. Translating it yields CASSERDRTNQPQHF.

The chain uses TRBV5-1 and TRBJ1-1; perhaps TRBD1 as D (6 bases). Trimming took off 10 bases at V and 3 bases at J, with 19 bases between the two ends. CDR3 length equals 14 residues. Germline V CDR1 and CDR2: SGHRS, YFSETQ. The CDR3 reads CARRGGGGYTEAFF. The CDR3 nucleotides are TGCGCCCGCCGCGGGGGGGGCGGGTACACTGAAGCTTTCTTT.

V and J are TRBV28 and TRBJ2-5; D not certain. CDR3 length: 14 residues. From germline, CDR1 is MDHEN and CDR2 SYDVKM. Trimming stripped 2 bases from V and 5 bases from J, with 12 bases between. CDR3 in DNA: TGTGCCAGCAGTTTAGGCTGGGTAAGGGAGACCCAGTACTTC. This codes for CASSLGWVRETQYF. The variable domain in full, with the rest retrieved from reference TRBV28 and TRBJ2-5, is DVKVTQSSRYLVKRTGEKVFLECVQDMDHENMFWYRQDPGLGLRLIYFSYDVKMKEKGDIPEGYSVSREKKERFSLILESASTNQTSMYLCASSLGWVRETQYFGPGTRLLVL.

The CDR3 reads CASSPIDTNEQFF. Here the CDR3 DNA reads TGTGCCAGCAGTCCGATTGACACCAATGAGCAGTTCTTC. The rearrangement links TRBV6-5 to TRBJ2-1, with D hard to call. The germline gives CDR1 MNHEY, CDR2 SVGAGI. The CDR3 extends over 13 amino acids. V gave up 5 bases and J gave up 6 bases, with 11 bases separating them.

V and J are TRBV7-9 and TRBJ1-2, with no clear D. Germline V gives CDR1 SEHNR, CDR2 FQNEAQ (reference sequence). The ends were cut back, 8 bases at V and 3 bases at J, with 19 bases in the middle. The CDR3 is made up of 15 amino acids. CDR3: CASGVFDASDYGYTF. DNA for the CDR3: TGTGCCAGCGGAGTGTTCGATGCAAGTGACTATGGCTACACCTTC. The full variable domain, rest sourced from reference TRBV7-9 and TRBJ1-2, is DTGVSQNPRHKITKRGQNVTFRCDPISEHNRLYWYRQTLGQGPEFLTYFQNEAQLEKSRLLSDRFSAERPKGSFSTLEIQRTEQGDSAMYLCASGVFDASDYGYTFGSGTRLTVV.

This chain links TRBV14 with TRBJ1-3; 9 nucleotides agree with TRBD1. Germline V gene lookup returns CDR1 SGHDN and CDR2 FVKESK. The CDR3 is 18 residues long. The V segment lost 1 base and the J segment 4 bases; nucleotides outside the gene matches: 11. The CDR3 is CASSQGQGGRFLGNTIYF. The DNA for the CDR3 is TGTGCCAGCAGCCAAGGACAGGGGGGACGGTTTCTAGGAAACACCATATATTTT. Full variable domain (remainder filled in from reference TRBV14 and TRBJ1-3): EAGVTQFPSHSVIEKGQTVTLRCDPISGHDNLYWYRRVMGKEIKFLLHFVKESKQDESGMPNNRFLAERTGGTYSTLKVQPAELEDSGVYFCASSQGQGGRFLGNTIYFGEGSWLTVV.

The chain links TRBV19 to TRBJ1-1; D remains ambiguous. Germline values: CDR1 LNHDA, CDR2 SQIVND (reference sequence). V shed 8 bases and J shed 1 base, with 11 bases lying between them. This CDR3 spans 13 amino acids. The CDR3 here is CASGPSWNTEAFF. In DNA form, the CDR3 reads TGTGCCAGTGGCCCTTCATGGAACACTGAAGCTTTCTTT.

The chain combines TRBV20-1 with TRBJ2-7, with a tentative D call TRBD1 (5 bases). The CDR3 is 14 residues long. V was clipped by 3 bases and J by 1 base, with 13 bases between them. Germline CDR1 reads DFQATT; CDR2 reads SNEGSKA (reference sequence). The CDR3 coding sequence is TGCAGTGCTAGTGGTCTCGACAGTTCCTACGAGCAGTACTTC. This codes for CSASGLDSSYEQYF.

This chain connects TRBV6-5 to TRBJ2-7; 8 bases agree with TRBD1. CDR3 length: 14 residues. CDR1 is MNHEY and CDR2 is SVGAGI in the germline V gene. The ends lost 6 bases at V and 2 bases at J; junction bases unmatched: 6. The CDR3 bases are TGTGCCAGCAGCTGGGGACAGGACACCTACGAGCAGTACTTC. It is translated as CASSWGQDTYEQYF.

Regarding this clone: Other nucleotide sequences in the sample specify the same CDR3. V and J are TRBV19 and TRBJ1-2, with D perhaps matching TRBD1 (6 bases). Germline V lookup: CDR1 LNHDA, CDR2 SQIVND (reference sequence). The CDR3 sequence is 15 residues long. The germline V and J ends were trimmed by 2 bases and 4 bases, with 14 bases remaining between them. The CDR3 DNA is TGTGCCAGTAGTATACCGGGGGGCGTGAGCTATGGCTACACCTTC. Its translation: CASSIPGGVSYGYTF.

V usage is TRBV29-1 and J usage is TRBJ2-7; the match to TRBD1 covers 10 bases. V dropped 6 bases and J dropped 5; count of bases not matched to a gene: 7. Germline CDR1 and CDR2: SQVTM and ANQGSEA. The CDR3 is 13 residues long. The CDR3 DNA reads TGCAGCGTGGGTGGGACAGGGGCCAACGAGCAGTACTTC. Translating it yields CSVGGTGANEQYF.

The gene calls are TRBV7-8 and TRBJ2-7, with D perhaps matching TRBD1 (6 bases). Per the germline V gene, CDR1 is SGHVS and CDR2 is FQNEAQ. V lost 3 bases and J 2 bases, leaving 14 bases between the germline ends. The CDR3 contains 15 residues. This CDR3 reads CASSLTQGLAYEQYF. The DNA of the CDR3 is TGTGCCAGCAGCTTGACACAGGGTTTGGCCTACGAGCAGTACTTC. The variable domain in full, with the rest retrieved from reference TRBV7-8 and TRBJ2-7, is GAGVSQSPRYKVAKRGQDVALRCDPISGHVSLFWYQQALGQGPEFLTYFQNEAQLDKSGLPSDRFFAERPEGSVSTLKIQRTQQEDSAVYLCASSLTQGLAYEQYFGPGTRLTVT.

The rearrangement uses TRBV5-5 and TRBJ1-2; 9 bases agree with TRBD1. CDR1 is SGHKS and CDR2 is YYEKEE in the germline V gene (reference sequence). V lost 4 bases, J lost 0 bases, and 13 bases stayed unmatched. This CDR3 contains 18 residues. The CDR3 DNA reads TGTGCCAGCAGCCCGGCCGGGACAGGGTCCCCGCCTAACTATGGCTACACCTTC. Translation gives CASSPAGTGSPPNYGYTF.

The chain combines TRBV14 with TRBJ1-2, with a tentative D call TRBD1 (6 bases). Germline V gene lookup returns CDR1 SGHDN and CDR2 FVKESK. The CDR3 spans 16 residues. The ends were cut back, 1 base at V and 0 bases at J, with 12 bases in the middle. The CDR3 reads CASSQARGGPNYGYTF. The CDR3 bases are TGTGCCAGCAGCCAAGCCAGGGGAGGACCTAACTATGGCTACACCTTC. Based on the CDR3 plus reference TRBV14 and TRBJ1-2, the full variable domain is EAGVTQFPSHSVIEKGQTVTLRCDPISGHDNLYWYRRVMGKEIKFLLHFVKESKQDESGMPNNRFLAERTGGTYSTLKVQPAELEDSGVYFCASSQARGGPNYGYTFGSGTRLTVV.